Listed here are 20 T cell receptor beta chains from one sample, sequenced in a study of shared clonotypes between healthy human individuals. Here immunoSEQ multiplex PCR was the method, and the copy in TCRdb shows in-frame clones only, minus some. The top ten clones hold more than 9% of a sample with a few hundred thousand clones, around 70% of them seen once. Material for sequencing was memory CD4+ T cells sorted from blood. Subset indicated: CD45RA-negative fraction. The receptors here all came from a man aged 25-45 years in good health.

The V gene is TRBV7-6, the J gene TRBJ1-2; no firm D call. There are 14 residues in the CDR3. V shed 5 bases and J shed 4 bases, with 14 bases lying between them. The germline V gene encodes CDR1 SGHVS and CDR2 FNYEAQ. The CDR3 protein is CASSPSGRTYGYTF. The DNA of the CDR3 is TGTGCCAGCAGCCCTTCTGGACGGACCTATGGCTACACCTTC.

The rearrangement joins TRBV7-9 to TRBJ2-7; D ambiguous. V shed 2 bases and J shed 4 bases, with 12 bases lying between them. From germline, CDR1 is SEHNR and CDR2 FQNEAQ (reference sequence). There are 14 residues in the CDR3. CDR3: CASSLHGLVYEQYF. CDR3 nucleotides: TGTGCCAGCAGCTTACACGGGTTAGTGTACGAGCAGTACTTC.

Here the CDR3 reads CASSPLTGIGEQYF. CDR3 DNA sequence: TGTGCCAGCAGCCCATTAACAGGGATAGGTGAGCAGTACTTC. This chain connects TRBV7-7 to TRBJ2-7; tentatively, D is TRBD1 (6 bases). The CDR3 runs to 14 residues. The V gene lost 5 bases and the J gene lost 7 bases, with 18 bases spanning the gap. The germline V gene has CDR1 SSHAT and CDR2 FNYEAQ (reference sequence). Full variable domain (missing parts from reference TRBV7-7 and TRBJ2-7): GAGVSQSPRYKVTKRGQDVTLRCDPISSHATLYWYQQALGQGPEFLTYFNYEAQPDKSGLPSDRFSAERPEGSISTLTIQRTEQRDSAMYRCASSPLTGIGEQYFGPGTRLTVT.

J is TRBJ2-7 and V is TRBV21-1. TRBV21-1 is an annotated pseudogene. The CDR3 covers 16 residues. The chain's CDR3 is CASSVRSQIRSYEQYF. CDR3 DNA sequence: TGTGCCAGCAGCGTCCGATCGCAGATACGGTCCTACGAGCAGTACTTC.

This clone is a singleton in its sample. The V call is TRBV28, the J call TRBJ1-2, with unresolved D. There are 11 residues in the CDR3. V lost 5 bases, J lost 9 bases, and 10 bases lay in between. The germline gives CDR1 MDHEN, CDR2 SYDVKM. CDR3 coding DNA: TGTGCCAGCAGTAGGCCTGCTAGCTACACCTTC. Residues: CASSRPASYTF.

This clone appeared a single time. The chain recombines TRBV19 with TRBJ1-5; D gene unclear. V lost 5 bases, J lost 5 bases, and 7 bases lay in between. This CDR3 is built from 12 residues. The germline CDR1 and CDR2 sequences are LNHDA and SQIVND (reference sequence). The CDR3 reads CASSLLDQPQHF. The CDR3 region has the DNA TGTGCCAGTAGTCTACTTGATCAGCCCCAGCATTTT.

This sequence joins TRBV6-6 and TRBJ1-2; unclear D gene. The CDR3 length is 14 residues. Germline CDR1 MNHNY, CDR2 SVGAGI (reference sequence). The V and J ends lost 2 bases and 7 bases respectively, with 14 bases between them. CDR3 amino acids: CASSYVRSVGGYTF. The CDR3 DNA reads TGTGCCAGCAGTTACGTAAGGAGCGTGGGTGGCTACACCTTC.

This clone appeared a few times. The CDR3 DNA is TGCAGCGTTGATCTTCTACAGTGGCAGTTCTTC. Protein product: CSVDLLQWQFF. The J gene is TRBJ2-1, the V gene TRBV29-1; D not resolved. Trimming removed 3 bases from V and 12 bases from J, with 12 bases in between. Germline values: CDR1 SQVTM, CDR2 ANQGSEA. The CDR3 loop spans 11 amino acids.

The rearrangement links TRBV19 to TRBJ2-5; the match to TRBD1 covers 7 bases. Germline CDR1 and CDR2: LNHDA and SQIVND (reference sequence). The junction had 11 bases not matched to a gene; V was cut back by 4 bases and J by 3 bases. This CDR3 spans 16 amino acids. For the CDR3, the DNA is TGTGCCAGTAGTAACGTTCTGACAGGGAGAAAAGAGACCCAGTACTTC. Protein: CASSNVLTGRKETQYF.

The CDR3 loop is CASSLDVGGIGDTQYF. The CDR3 region has the DNA TGTGCCAGCAGCTTAGACGTAGGGGGCATTGGAGATACGCAGTATTTT. V and J are TRBV7-7 and TRBJ2-3; 7 bases align to TRBD1. Trimming took 1 base from V and 5 from J; bases not matched to a gene: 9. The CDR3 has 16 residues. Looked up from germline, CDR1 is SSHAT and CDR2 is FNYEAQ (reference sequence). The variable domain in full, with the rest retrieved from reference TRBV7-7 and TRBJ2-3, is GAGVSQSPRYKVTKRGQDVTLRCDPISSHATLYWYQQALGQGPEFLTYFNYEAQPDKSGLPSDRFSAERPEGSISTLTIQRTEQRDSAMYRCASSLDVGGIGDTQYFGPGTRLTVL.

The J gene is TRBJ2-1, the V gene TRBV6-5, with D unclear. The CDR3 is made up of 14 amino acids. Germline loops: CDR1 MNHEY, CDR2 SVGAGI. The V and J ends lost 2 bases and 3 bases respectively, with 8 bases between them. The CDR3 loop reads CASSYGTSYNEQFF. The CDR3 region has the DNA TGTGCCAGCAGTTACGGCACGAGCTACAATGAGCAGTTCTTC.

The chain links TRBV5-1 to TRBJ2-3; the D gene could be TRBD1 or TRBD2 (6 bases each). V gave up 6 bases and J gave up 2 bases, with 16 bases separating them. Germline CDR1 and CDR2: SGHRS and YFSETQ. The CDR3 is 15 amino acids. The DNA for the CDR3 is TGCGCCAGCACCGCGGGGACACACTTCACAGATACGCAGTATTTT. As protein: CASTAGTHFTDTQYF.

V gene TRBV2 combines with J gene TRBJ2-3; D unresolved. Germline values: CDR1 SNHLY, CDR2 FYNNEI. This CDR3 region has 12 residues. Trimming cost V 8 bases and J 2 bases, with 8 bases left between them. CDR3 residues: CASAFDTDTQYF. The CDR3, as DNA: TGTGCCAGCGCATTCGACACAGATACGCAGTATTTT.

The CDR3 DNA reads TGCGCCAGCAGCCTAGGGACAGGTCTTGAAGCTTTCTTT. Amino acid sequence: CASSLGTGLEAFF. The rearrangement links TRBV5-1 to TRBJ1-1; 8 nucleotides agree with TRBD1. The length of the CDR3 is 13 residues. Germline lookup yields CDR1 SGHRS and CDR2 YFSETQ. V lost 4 bases and J lost 7; bases outside the gene matches: 6.

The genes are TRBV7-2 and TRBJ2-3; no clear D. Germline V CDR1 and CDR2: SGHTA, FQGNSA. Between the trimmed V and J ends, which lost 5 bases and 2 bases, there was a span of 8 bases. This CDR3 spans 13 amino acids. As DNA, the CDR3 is TGTGCCAGCAGCAACAGATACACAGATACGCAGTATTTT. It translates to CASSNRYTDTQYF. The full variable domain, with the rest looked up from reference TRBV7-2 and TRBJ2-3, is GAGVSQSPSNKVTEKGKDVELRCDPISGHTALYWYRQSLGQGLEFLIYFQGNSAPDKSGLPSDRFSAERTGGSVSTLTIQRTQQEDSAVYLCASSNRYTDTQYFGPGTRLTVL.

The CDR3 DNA sequence: TGTGCCAGCAGCCCCCAGACGGTTTCCTACGAGCAGTACTTC. It is translated as CASSPQTVSYEQYF. This chain links TRBV9 with TRBJ2-7, with D hard to call. From germline, CDR1 is SGDLS and CDR2 YYNGEE. The V end was cut by 4 bases, the J end by 1 base, with 12 bases between. CDR3 length: 14 amino acids.

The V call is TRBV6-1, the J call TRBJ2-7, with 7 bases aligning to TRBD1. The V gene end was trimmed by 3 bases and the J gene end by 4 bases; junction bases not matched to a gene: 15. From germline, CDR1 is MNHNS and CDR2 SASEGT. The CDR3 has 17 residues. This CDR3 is CASSEAHHGTAYYEQYF. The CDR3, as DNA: TGTGCCAGCAGTGAGGCCCACCACGGGACAGCCTATTACGAGCAGTACTTC.

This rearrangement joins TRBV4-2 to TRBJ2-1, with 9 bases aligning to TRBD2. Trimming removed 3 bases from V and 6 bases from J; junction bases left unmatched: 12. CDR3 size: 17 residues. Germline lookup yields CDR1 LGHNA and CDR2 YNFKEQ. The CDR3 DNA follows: TGTGCCAGCAGCCAGGCGGGACTAGCTTTTTTCGCCAATGAGCAGTTCTTC. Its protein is CASSQAGLAFFANEQFF.

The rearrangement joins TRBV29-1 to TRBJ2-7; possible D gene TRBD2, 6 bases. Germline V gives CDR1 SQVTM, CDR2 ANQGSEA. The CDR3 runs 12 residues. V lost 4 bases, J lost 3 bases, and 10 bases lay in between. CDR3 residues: CSVVLANYEQYF. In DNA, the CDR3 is TGCAGCGTTGTACTAGCTAACTACGAGCAGTACTTC.

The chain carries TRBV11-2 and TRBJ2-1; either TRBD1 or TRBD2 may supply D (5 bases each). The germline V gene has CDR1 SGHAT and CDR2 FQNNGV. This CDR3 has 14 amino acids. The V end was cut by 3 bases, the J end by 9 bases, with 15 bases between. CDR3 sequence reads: CASSFSMGDGEQFF. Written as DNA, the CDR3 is TGTGCCAGCAGCTTCTCGATGGGGGACGGTGAGCAGTTCTTC.